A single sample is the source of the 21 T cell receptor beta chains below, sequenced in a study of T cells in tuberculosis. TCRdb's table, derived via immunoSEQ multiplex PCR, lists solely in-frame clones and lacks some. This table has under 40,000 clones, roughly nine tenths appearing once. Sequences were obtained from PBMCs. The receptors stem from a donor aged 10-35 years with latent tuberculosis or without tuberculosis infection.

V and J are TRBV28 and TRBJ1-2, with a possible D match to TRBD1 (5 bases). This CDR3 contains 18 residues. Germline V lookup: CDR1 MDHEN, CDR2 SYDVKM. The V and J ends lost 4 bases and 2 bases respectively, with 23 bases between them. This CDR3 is CASSSSGGGFGPNYGYTF. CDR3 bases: TGTGCCAGCAGTTCCTCAGGCGGGGGTTTCGGGCCAAACTATGGCTACACCTTC.

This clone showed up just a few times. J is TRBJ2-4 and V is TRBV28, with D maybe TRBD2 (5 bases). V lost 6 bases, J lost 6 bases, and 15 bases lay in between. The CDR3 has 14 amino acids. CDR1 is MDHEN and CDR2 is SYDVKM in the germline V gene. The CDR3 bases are TGTGCCAGCAGGCCCCCGGGGAGAGTAAACATTCAGTACTTC. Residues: CASRPPGRVNIQYF.

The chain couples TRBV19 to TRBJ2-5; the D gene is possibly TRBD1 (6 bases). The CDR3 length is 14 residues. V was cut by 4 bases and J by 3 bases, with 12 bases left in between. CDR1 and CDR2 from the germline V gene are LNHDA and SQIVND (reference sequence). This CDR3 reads CASSRQAKEETQYF. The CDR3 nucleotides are TGTGCCAGTAGTAGACAGGCTAAGGAAGAGACCCAGTACTTC.

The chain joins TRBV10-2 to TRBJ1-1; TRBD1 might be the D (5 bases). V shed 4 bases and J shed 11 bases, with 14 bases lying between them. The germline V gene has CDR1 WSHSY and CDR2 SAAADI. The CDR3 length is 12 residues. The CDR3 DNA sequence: TGCGCCAGCAGTGGCCAGGGCGGGGGGGCTTTCTTT. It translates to CASSGQGGGAFF.

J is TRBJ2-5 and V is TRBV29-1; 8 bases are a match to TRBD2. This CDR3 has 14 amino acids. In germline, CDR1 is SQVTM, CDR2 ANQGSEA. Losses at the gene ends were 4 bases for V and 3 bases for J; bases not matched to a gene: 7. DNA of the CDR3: TGCAGCGTTGTAGTGACCGGGGGGGAAGAGACCCAGTACTTC. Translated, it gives CSVVVTGGEETQYF.

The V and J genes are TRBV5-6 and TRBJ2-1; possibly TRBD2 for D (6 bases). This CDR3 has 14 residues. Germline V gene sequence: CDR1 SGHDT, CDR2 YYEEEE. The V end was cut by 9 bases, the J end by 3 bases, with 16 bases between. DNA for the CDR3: TGTGCCACCCTCCGGGGGTTCGACTACAATGAGCAGTTCTTC. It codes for CATLRGFDYNEQFF.

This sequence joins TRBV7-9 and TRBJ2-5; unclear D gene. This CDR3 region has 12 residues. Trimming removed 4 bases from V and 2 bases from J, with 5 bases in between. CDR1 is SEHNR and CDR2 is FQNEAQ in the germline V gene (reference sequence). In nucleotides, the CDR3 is TGTGCCAGCAGCTCCTTTCAAGAGACCCAGTACTTC. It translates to CASSSFQETQYF.

The CDR3 protein is CASSESGFGEQYF. The CDR3 DNA reads as TGTGCCAGCAGTGAATCGGGGTTCGGCGAGCAGTACTTC. This sequence joins TRBV2 and TRBJ2-7, with D perhaps TRBD2 (5 bases). Trimming cost V 2 bases and J 6 bases, with 11 bases left between them. The CDR3 extends over 13 amino acids. Looked up from germline, CDR1 is SNHLY and CDR2 is FYNNEI. Variable domain in full (rest from reference TRBV2 and TRBJ2-7): EPEVTQTPSHQVTQMGQEVILRCVPISNHLYFYWYRQILGQKVEFLVSFYNNEISEKSEIFDDQFSVERPDGSNFTLKIRSTKLEDSAMYFCASSESGFGEQYFGPGTRLTVT.

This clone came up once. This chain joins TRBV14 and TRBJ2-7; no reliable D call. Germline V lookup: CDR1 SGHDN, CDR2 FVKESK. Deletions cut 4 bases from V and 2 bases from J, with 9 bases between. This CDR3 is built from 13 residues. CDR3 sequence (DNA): TGTGCCAGCAGCCCCGACGGAGCCTACGAGCAGTACTTC. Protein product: CASSPDGAYEQYF.

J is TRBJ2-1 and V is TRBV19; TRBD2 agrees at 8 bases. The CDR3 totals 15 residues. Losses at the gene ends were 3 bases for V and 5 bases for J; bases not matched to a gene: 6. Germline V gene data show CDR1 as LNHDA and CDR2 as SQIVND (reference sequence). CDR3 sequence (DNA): TGTGCCAGTAGTATGGACCGCGGGAGGAACAATGAGCAGTTCTTC. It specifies CASSMDRGRNNEQFF.

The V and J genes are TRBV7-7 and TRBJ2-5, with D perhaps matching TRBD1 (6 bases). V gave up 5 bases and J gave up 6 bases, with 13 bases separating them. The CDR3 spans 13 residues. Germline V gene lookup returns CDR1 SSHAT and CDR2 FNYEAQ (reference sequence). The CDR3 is CASSPGQSQTQYF. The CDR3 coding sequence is TGTGCCAGCAGCCCTGGACAGAGCCAGACCCAGTACTTC.

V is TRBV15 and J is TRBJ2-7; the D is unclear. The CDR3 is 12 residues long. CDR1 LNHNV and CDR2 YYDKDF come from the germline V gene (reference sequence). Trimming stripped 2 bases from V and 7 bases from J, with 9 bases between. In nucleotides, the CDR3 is TGTGCCACCAGCAGATTAACGGGTGAGCAGTACTTC. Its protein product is CATSRLTGEQYF.

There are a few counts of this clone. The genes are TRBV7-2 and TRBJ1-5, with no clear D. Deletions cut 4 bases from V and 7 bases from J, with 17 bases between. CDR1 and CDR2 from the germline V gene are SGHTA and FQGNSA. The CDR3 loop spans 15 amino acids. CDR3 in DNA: TGTGCCAGCAGCTCCCACTCGAGCCCGGAGCAGCCCCAGCATTTT. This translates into CASSSHSSPEQPQHF.

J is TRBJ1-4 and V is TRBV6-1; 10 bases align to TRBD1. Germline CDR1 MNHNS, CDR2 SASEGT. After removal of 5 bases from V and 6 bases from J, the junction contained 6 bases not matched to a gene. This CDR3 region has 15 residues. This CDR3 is CASSLPGTGDEKLFF. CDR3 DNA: TGTGCCAGCAGTTTACCCGGGACAGGGGATGAAAAACTGTTTTTT.

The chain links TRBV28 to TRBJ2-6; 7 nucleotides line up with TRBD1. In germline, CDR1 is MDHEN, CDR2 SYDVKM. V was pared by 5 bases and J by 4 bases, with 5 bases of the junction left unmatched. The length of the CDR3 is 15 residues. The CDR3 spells CASSPGGAGANVLTF. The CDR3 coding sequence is TGTGCCAGCAGTCCAGGGGGAGCGGGGGCCAACGTCCTGACTTTC.

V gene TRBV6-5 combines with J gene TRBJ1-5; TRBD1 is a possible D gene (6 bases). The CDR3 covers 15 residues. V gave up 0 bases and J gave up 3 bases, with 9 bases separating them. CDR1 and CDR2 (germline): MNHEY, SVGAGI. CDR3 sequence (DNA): TGTGCCAGCAGTTACTCCGGACAGTCCAATCAGCCCCAGCATTTT. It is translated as CASSYSGQSNQPQHF.

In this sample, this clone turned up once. The CDR3 DNA reads as TGTGCCAGCAGCTTGCGAACTAGCGGGAGCGAGACCCAGTACTTC. Residues: CASSLRTSGSETQYF. The rearrangement uses TRBV5-4 and TRBJ2-5; the match to TRBD2 covers 11 bases. The CDR3 has 15 amino acids. Trimming took 1 base from V and 5 from J; bases not matched to a gene: 4. The V gene's germline CDR1 is SGHNT and CDR2 YYREEE (reference sequence).

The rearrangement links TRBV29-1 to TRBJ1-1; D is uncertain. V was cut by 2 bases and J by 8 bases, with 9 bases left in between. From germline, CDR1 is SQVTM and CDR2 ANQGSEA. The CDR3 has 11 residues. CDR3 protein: CSVESWREAFF. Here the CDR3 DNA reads TGCAGCGTTGAAAGCTGGAGGGAAGCTTTCTTT. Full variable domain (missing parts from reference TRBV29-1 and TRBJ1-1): SAVISQKPSRDICQRGTSLTIQCQVDSQVTMMFWYRQQPGQSLTLIATANQGSEATYESGFVIDKFPISRPNLTFSTLTVSNMSPEDSSIYLCSVESWREAFFGQGTRLTVV.

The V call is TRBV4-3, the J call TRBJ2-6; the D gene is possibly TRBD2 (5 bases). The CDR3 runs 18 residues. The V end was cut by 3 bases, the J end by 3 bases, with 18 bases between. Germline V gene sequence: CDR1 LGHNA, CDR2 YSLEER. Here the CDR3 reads CASSQEPPGGSGANVLTF. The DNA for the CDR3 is TGCGCCAGCAGCCAGGAGCCCCCCGGTGGGAGTGGGGCCAACGTCCTGACTTTC.

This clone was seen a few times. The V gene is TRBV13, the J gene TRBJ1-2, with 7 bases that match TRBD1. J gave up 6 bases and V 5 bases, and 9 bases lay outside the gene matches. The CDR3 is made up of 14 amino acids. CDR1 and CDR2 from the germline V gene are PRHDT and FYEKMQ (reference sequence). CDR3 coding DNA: TGTGCCAGCAGCCCACAGGGGCGCGCGGATGGCTACACCTTC. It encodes CASSPQGRADGYTF.

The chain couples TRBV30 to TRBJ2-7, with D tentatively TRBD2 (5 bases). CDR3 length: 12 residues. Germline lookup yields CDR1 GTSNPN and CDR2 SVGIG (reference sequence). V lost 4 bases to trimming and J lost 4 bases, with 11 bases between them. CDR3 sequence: CAWTLEGYEQYF. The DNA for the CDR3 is TGTGCCTGGACCTTAGAGGGTTACGAGCAGTACTTC.